These 32 T cell receptor beta chains were sequenced from one sample in a study of T cell responses to AZD1222 COVID-19 vaccine. TCRdb keeps only in-frame clones here, not all; method: immunoSEQ multiplex PCR. In the table there are about 55,000 clones, 70% to 80% of which are singletons. The material was peripheral blood, obtained 28 days after the second AZD1222 dose. The receptor set was obtained from an adult who received the AZD1222 COVID-19 vaccine.

This clone was observed a few times. The chain recombines TRBV28 with TRBJ1-2; perhaps TRBD1 as D (5 bases). Germline CDR1 MDHEN, CDR2 SYDVKM. The CDR3 covers 13 residues. The V end lost 8 bases, the J end lost 5 bases, and 15 bases lay between the germline ends. In DNA form, the CDR3 reads TGTGCCAGCGTCGGGACCACTTTGTATGGCTACACCTTC. The encoded protein is CASVGTTLYGYTF.

The V gene is TRBV28, the J gene TRBJ2-2; D unresolved. This CDR3 contains 11 residues. Between the trimmed V and J ends, which lost 1 base and 6 bases, there was a span of 0 bases. The germline gives CDR1 MDHEN, CDR2 SYDVKM. Here the CDR3 reads CASSLSGELFF. The CDR3 DNA follows: TGTGCCAGCAGTTTATCCGGGGAGCTGTTTTTT.

This clone was seen only a few times. The chain links TRBV7-9 to TRBJ1-1; the D gene is possibly TRBD1 (5 bases). V was shortened by 5 bases and J by 3 bases, with 13 bases between the two germline ends. The CDR3 has 14 residues. The germline gives CDR1 SEHNR, CDR2 FQNEAQ (reference sequence). The CDR3 loop reads CASSTRGGDTEAFF. CDR3 DNA: TGTGCCAGCAGCACCCGGGGAGGGGACACTGAAGCTTTCTTT.

The V gene is TRBV5-6, the J gene TRBJ2-3; 10 bases are a match to TRBD1. CDR1 is SGHDT, CDR2 YYEEEE, per germline. After removal of 4 bases from V and 3 bases from J, the junction contained 5 bases not matched to a gene. The CDR3 is 15 amino acids. The CDR3 DNA reads TGTGCCAGCAGCCCCTGGACAGGGGGGACAGATACGCAGTATTTT. Translated: CASSPWTGGTDTQYF.

The chain is built from TRBV7-9 and TRBJ2-1; perhaps TRBD1 as D (6 bases). The CDR3 spans 15 residues. Trimming cost V 0 bases and J 7 bases, with 13 bases left between them. The germline V gene encodes CDR1 SEHNR and CDR2 FQNEAQ (reference sequence). CDR3 nucleotides: TGTGCCAGCAGCTTAGCGGGGGCCTTTTTGAATGAGCAGTTCTTC. This encodes CASSLAGAFLNEQFF. Based on the CDR3 plus reference TRBV7-9 and TRBJ2-1, the full variable domain is DTGVSQNPRHKITKRGQNVTFRCDPISEHNRLYWYRQTLGQGPEFLTYFQNEAQLEKSRLLSDRFSAERPKGSFSTLEIQRTEQGDSAMYLCASSLAGAFLNEQFFGPGTRLTVL.

The rearrangement uses TRBV28 and TRBJ2-1, with a possible D match to TRBD1 (7 bases). V lost 1 base, J lost 9 bases, and 16 bases lay in between. The CDR3 is 15 residues long. In germline, CDR1 is MDHEN, CDR2 SYDVKM. CDR3 region: CASSLSGGRRGEQFF. DNA of the CDR3: TGTGCCAGCAGTTTATCAGGGGGGAGGAGGGGTGAGCAGTTCTTC.

This clone was seen only a few times. The chain uses TRBV19 and TRBJ2-7; possible D gene TRBD1, 5 bases. In germline, CDR1 is LNHDA, CDR2 SQIVND (reference sequence). The ends were cut back, 3 bases at V and 4 bases at J, with 13 bases in the middle. The CDR3 extends over 14 amino acids. CDR3 nucleotide sequence: TGTGCCAGTAGTATTCGAGACAGCACATACGAGCAGTACGTC. This gives the protein CASSIRDSTYEQYV.

V usage is TRBV24-1 and J usage is TRBJ2-1, with D uncertain. Trimming pared 5 bases from V and 2 bases from J, leaving 12 bases between. Germline V gene data show CDR1 as KGHDR and CDR2 as SFDVKD. This CDR3 is built from 15 residues. The CDR3 DNA sequence: TGTGCCACCAGTGTCCGAGGAGTTCCCTACAATGAGCAGTTCTTC. Protein sequence: CATSVRGVPYNEQFF.

The V gene is TRBV19, the J gene TRBJ1-1; D possibly corresponds to TRBD1 (6 bases). Trimming pared 4 bases from V and 1 base from J, leaving 13 bases between. CDR1 LNHDA and CDR2 SQIVND come from the germline V gene (reference sequence). The CDR3 contains 15 residues. In DNA form, the CDR3 reads TGTGCCAGTAGTACCCGGGGGCGCGGGAACACTGAAGCTTTCTTT. Its translation is CASSTRGRGNTEAFF.

The chain combines TRBV15 with TRBJ1-4; 7 bases line up with TRBD1. The CDR3 is made up of 17 amino acids. Germline values: CDR1 LNHNV, CDR2 YYDKDF (reference sequence). V dropped 3 bases and J dropped 4; count of bases not matched to a gene: 11. CDR3 DNA sequence: TGTGCCACCAGCAGGCGCCGGGACAGATATATTAATGAAAAACTGTTTTTT. Encoded protein: CATSRRRDRYINEKLFF.

The chain carries TRBV29-1 and TRBJ1-1; no reliable D call. The ends were cut back, 2 bases at V and 0 bases at J, with 7 bases in the middle. Per germline, CDR1 SQVTM and CDR2 ANQGSEA. The CDR3 has 13 residues. CDR3 amino acids: CSVEREVNTEAFF. The CDR3 DNA reads TGCAGCGTTGAAAGAGAGGTGAACACTGAAGCTTTCTTT.

This chain joins TRBV5-5 and TRBJ2-7, with D perhaps being TRBD1 or TRBD2 (6 bases each). The CDR3 contains 14 residues. CDR1 is SGHKS, CDR2 YYEKEE, per germline (reference sequence). Trimming removed 1 base from V and 7 bases from J, with 15 bases in between. In nucleotides, the CDR3 is TGTGCCAGCAGCTTGTATGCTCAAGGGGGGGAGCAGTACTTC. Translating gives CASSLYAQGGEQYF.

CDR3 coding DNA: TGTGCCAGTAGCCGGGACAGGGGTTCCTATGGCTACACCTTC. Amino acid sequence: CASSRDRGSYGYTF. The gene calls are TRBV19 and TRBJ1-2; 10 nucleotides match TRBD1. The CDR3 loop spans 14 amino acids. CDR1 and CDR2 (germline): LNHDA, SQIVND (reference sequence). V gave up 6 bases and J gave up 4 bases; unmatched junction bases: 5.

The genes are TRBV7-6 and TRBJ1-3; 8 nucleotides agree with TRBD1. The V gene's germline CDR1 is SGHVS and CDR2 FNYEAQ. This CDR3 contains 17 residues. Trimming removed 5 bases from V and 2 bases from J; junction bases left unmatched: 11. The chain's CDR3 is CASSLPQGGVAGNTIYF. The CDR3 nucleotides read TGTGCCAGCAGCCTACCACAGGGGGGTGTGGCTGGAAACACCATATATTTT.

This chain joins TRBV15 and TRBJ1-2; D might be TRBD1 (5 bases). There are 13 residues in the CDR3. V lost 2 bases to trimming and J lost 4 bases, with 8 bases between them. CDR1 and CDR2 (germline): LNHNV, YYDKDF (reference sequence). The CDR3 loop reads CATSRPDSYGYTF. CDR3 bases: TGTGCCACCAGCAGACCCGACAGCTATGGCTACACCTTC.

This clone was seen a single time. J is TRBJ2-1 and V is TRBV9, with D uncertain. There are 14 residues in the CDR3. The germline CDR1 and CDR2 sequences are SGDLS and YYNGEE. Trimming took off 0 bases at V and 9 bases at J, with 13 bases between the two ends. The CDR3 DNA reads TGTGCCAGCAGCGTAGATTTAACCCCCGGTGAGCAGTTCTTC. Translation: CASSVDLTPGEQFF.

This rearrangement joins TRBV11-2 to TRBJ2-7, with 7 nucleotides matching TRBD2. Trimming removed 7 bases from V and 7 bases from J; junction bases left unmatched: 13. Germline assignment: CDR1 SGHAT and CDR2 FQNNGV. This CDR3 spans 14 amino acids. The chain's CDR3 is CASTPVGRENEQYF. The CDR3 DNA sequence: TGTGCCAGCACTCCAGTCGGGCGGGAGAATGAGCAGTACTTC.

The chain couples TRBV28 to TRBJ1-1, with D tentatively TRBD1 (5 bases). The V and J ends lost 7 bases and 6 bases respectively, with 15 bases between them. The CDR3 extends over 13 amino acids. Germline CDR1 and CDR2: MDHEN and SYDVKM. The chain's CDR3 is CASNKRGSPEAFF. The CDR3 bases are TGTGCCAGCAACAAGCGGGGGAGCCCTGAAGCTTTCTTT.

Only a few counts were recorded for this clone. V gene TRBV19 combines with J gene TRBJ1-6, with D possibly TRBD1 on 6 matching bases. Per the germline V gene, CDR1 is LNHDA and CDR2 is SQIVND (reference sequence). Trimming pared 1 base from V and 4 bases from J, leaving 8 bases between. The CDR3 is 15 amino acids. The CDR3 DNA reads TGTGCCAGTAGTATAGGACAGGAATATAATTCACCCCTCCACTTT. This codes for CASSIGQEYNSPLHF.

The table lists this clone with a few counts. This chain uses TRBV6-5 with TRBJ2-1; TRBD2 matches at 9 bases. V lost 4 bases to trimming and J lost 7 bases; unmatched junction nucleotides: 8. The CDR3 loop spans 15 amino acids. Looked up from germline, CDR1 is MNHEY and CDR2 is SVGAGI. In DNA, the CDR3 is TGTGCCAGCAGTTCCCCAGCGGGAGGTTTGAATGAGCAGTTCTTC. Translation: CASSSPAGGLNEQFF.

This chain connects TRBV13 to TRBJ1-1; the match to TRBD1 covers 7 bases. CDR1 is PRHDT and CDR2 is FYEKMQ in the germline V gene (reference sequence). After removal of 2 bases from V and 10 bases from J, the junction contained 7 bases not matched to a gene. The CDR3 is 13 residues long. This CDR3 reads CASSLKTGFGAFF. CDR3 sequence (DNA): TGTGCCAGCAGCTTAAAGACAGGGTTCGGAGCTTTCTTT.

The chain joins TRBV2 to TRBJ2-3; D unclear. In germline, CDR1 is SNHLY, CDR2 FYNNEI. Trimming shortened V by 3 bases and J by 5 bases, and 12 bases separated the two germline ends. CDR3 length: 14 residues. The DNA of the CDR3 is TGTGCCAGCAGTGATTCGTCGTTGCAAGATACGCAGTATTTT. Amino acid sequence: CASSDSSLQDTQYF.

The chain couples TRBV20-1 to TRBJ2-1, with 10 bases lining up with TRBD2. This CDR3 is built from 18 residues. The V gene end was trimmed by 3 bases and the J gene end by 3 bases; junction bases not matched to a gene: 14. Germline assignment: CDR1 DFQATT and CDR2 SNEGSKA (reference sequence). The CDR3 DNA sequence: TGCAGTGCTAGTAGCCTGCCAAGAGCGGGAGGGTACTACAATGAGCAGTTCTTC. This codes for CSASSLPRAGGYYNEQFF.

This clone was seen a handful of times. V usage is TRBV4-2 and J usage is TRBJ1-2, with a possible D match to TRBD1 (5 bases). The V end lost 0 bases, the J end lost 4 bases, and 15 bases lay between the germline ends. Germline CDR1 LGHNA, CDR2 YNFKEQ. There are 16 residues in the CDR3. The CDR3 DNA reads as TGTGCCAGCAGCCAAGATACCGGACAAAAAATCTATGGCTACACCTTC. Protein: CASSQDTGQKIYGYTF.

The CDR3, as DNA: TGCGCCAGCAGCTTGGCTCAGAACACTGAAGCTTTCTTT. It translates to CASSLAQNTEAFF. V is TRBV5-1 and J is TRBJ1-1, with unresolved D. Germline V gene lookup returns CDR1 SGHRS and CDR2 YFSETQ. This CDR3 is 13 amino acids long. Trimming took 0 bases from V and 1 from J, leaving 4 bases between them.

This clone appeared a few times. The junction departs from the called germline gene at one end, perhaps through a read error. The chain recombines TRBV28 with TRBJ1-2, with D unresolved. The CDR3 is 17 residues long. Germline assignment: CDR1 MDHEN and CDR2 SYDVKM. CDR3 amino acids: CASSYPTGRLLNYGYTF. The CDR3 region has the DNA TGTGCCAGTAGTTACCCCACCGGGAGGCTACTAAACTATGGCTACACCTTC.

The chain is built from TRBV10-3 and TRBJ2-5; either TRBD1 or TRBD2 may supply D (5 bases each). There are 12 residues in the CDR3. Germline values: CDR1 ENHRY, CDR2 SYGVKD. The germline V and J ends were trimmed by 6 bases and 2 bases, with 7 bases remaining between them. DNA for the CDR3: TGTGCCATCAGAGGGGAGCAAGAGACCCAGTACTTC. It yields the protein CAIRGEQETQYF.

The chain joins TRBV9 to TRBJ2-1; the D call may be TRBD1 or TRBD2 (6 bases each). Germline CDR1 and CDR2: SGDLS and YYNGEE. The CDR3 covers 14 residues. Trimming left V 2 bases short and J 7 bases short, with 13 bases between. CDR3 region: CASSVVGGSNEQFF. DNA for the CDR3: TGTGCCAGCAGCGTGGTCGGGGGCAGTAATGAGCAGTTCTTC.

The chain recombines TRBV2 with TRBJ1-4, with TRBD1 matching 7 bases. The CDR3 extends over 13 amino acids. CDR1 is SNHLY and CDR2 is FYNNEI in the germline V gene. With 8 bases clipped from V and 4 bases from J, the junction kept 4 bases outside the gene matches. In DNA, the CDR3 is TGTGCCAGCGAGACAGGGAGTAATGAAAAACTGTTTTTT. This codes for CASETGSNEKLFF.

The chain joins TRBV6-5 to TRBJ1-5; D remains unclear. The CDR3 length is 15 residues. CDR1 and CDR2 from the germline V gene are MNHEY and SVGAGI. The V end lost 5 bases, the J end lost 0 bases, and 11 bases lay between the germline ends. CDR3 nucleotide sequence: TGTGCCAGCAGTCCCCGGGCAGATAGCAATCAGCCCCAGCATTTT. Amino acids: CASSPRADSNQPQHF.

This chain uses TRBV7-6 with TRBJ2-5, with 11 bases aligning to TRBD1. Losses at the gene ends were 3 bases for V and 1 base for J; bases not matched to a gene: 7. CDR1 and CDR2 (germline): SGHVS, FNYEAQ. The CDR3 spans 17 residues. CDR3 DNA sequence: TGTGCCAGCAGCTTGCTCCCAGGACAGGGGGCCCAAGAGACCCAGTACTTC. This encodes CASSLLPGQGAQETQYF. Full variable domain (remainder filled in from reference TRBV7-6 and TRBJ2-5): GAGVSQSPRYKVTKRGQDVALRCDPISGHVSLYWYRQALGQGPEFLTYFNYEAQQDKSGLPNDRFSAERPEGSISTLTIQRTEQRDSAMYRCASSLLPGQGAQETQYFGPGTRLLVL.

The chain employs TRBV10-3 and TRBJ2-1; the D gene is possibly TRBD2 (5 bases). The germline V gene has CDR1 ENHRY and CDR2 SYGVKD. CDR3 length: 13 amino acids. Deletions cut 6 bases from V and 9 bases from J, with 15 bases between. Here the CDR3 DNA reads TGTGCCATCAGGGGTCATAGAGAGGGTGAGCAGTTCTTC. Translation gives CAIRGHREGEQFF.